The 23 T cell receptor beta chains reported below all come from one sample, sequenced in a study of blood T cell repertoires in COVID-19. Libraries were prepared by immunoSEQ multiplex PCR; TCRdb keeps only in-frame clonotypes and omits some of them. In the table there are tens of thousands of clones, around 90% of which are singletons. The sequencing input was peripheral blood. The receptors shown here come from a man older than 75 with acute or convalescent COVID-19.

The rearrangement links TRBV19 to TRBJ1-4; TRBD1 agrees at 7 bases. This CDR3 has 14 residues. CDR1 is LNHDA, CDR2 SQIVND, per germline (reference sequence). V shed 6 bases and J 8 bases; nucleotides not matched to a gene: 9. The DNA for the CDR3 is TGTGCCAGTAGCCCACGGGACAGCGTAGAAAAACTGTTTTTT. The encoded protein is CASSPRDSVEKLFF.

The chain employs TRBV24-1 and TRBJ2-3, with a weak D call TRBD1 (6 bases). V lost 5 bases, J lost 3 bases, and 11 bases lay in between. This CDR3 is built from 14 residues. Germline CDR1 and CDR2: KGHDR and SFDVKD. CDR3 amino acids: CATSGETGTDTQYF. In DNA form, the CDR3 reads TGTGCCACCAGTGGGGAGACAGGTACAGATACGCAGTATTTT.

The rearrangement links TRBV28 to TRBJ2-7; D is perhaps TRBD2 (6 bases). Germline V lookup: CDR1 MDHEN, CDR2 SYDVKM. Trimming shortened V by 5 bases and J by 3 bases, and 14 bases separated the two germline ends. The CDR3 extends over 14 amino acids. CDR3 nucleotide sequence: TGTGCCAGCAGTCCTGGGGGGTCCCTCTACGAGCAGTACTTC. It yields the protein CASSPGGSLYEQYF.

The V and J genes are TRBV19 and TRBJ1-2; no clear D. Per the germline V gene, CDR1 is LNHDA and CDR2 is SQIVND (reference sequence). V lost 0 bases, J lost 4 bases, and 6 bases lay in between. The CDR3 contains 13 residues. The CDR3 sequence: CASSIDRSYGYTF. The CDR3 DNA reads as TGTGCCAGTAGTATAGATCGTAGCTATGGCTACACCTTC.

In its sample, this clone was seen a few times. This chain uses TRBV11-3 with TRBJ2-1; D might be TRBD2 (7 bases). The ends were cut back, 5 bases at V and 2 bases at J, with 10 bases in the middle. The V gene's germline CDR1 is SGHNT and CDR2 YENEEA. The CDR3 is made up of 14 amino acids. CDR3 bases: TGTGCCAGCAGCACGGGGGGCACCTACAATGAGCAGTTCTTC. Residues: CASSTGGTYNEQFF. Full variable domain (outside the CDR3, taken from reference TRBV11-3 and TRBJ2-1): EAGVVQSPRYKIIEKKQPVAFWCNPISGHNTLYWYLQNLGQGPELLIRYENEEAVDDSQLPKDRFSAERLKGVDSTLKIQPAELGDSAVYLCASSTGGTYNEQFFGPGTRLTVL.

The genes are TRBV5-1 and TRBJ2-3, with a weak D call TRBD1 (7 bases). The CDR3 is 15 amino acids. V shed 6 bases and J shed 7 bases, with 21 bases lying between them. The germline V gene has CDR1 SGHRS and CDR2 YFSETQ. The CDR3 nucleotides read TGCGCCAGCATCCCCCAGGGGGGCCGGGGGAATACGCAGTATTTT. The encoded protein is CASIPQGGRGNTQYF.

This clone was recorded only once. The CDR3 nucleotides are TGTGCCAGTAGTATTGGAGGATCGAGGGCCCAAGAGACCCAGTACTTC. This sequence encodes CASSIGGSRAQETQYF. The chain is built from TRBV19 and TRBJ2-5; TRBD2 might be the D (5 bases). With 3 bases removed from V and 1 base from J, the gap between germline ends came to 15 bases. CDR3 length: 16 residues. Per the germline V gene, CDR1 is LNHDA and CDR2 is SQIVND (reference sequence).

This rearrangement joins TRBV3-1 (or the pseudogene TRBV3-2) to TRBJ2-1; 11 bases match TRBD2. The CDR3 loop spans 15 amino acids. V lost 5 bases and J lost 6; bases outside the gene matches: 6. The germline CDR1 and CDR2 sequences are LGHDT and YNNKEL (reference sequence). The CDR3 nucleotides are TGTGCCAGCAGCTTCACTAGCGGGGGAGTCAATGAGCAGTTCTTC. It codes for CASSFTSGGVNEQFF.

The V and J genes are TRBV9 and TRBJ1-2; D might be TRBD1 (6 bases). The CDR3 consists of 16 residues. In germline, CDR1 is SGDLS, CDR2 YYNGEE. The V end was cut by 6 bases, the J end by 2 bases, with 20 bases between. CDR3 amino acids: CASTPGGASRNYGYTF. CDR3 coding DNA: TGTGCCAGCACCCCGGGGGGCGCTTCCCGAAACTATGGCTACACCTTC.

The chain combines TRBV19 with TRBJ2-2; D is perhaps TRBD2 (5 bases). This CDR3 region has 13 residues. CDR1 is LNHDA and CDR2 is SQIVND in the germline V gene (reference sequence). Deletions cut 1 base from V and 5 bases from J, with 5 bases between. The CDR3 DNA reads TGTGCCAGTAGTATAGGAGGGACCGGGGAGCTGTTTTTT. This translates into CASSIGGTGELFF.

The V call is TRBV11-3, the J call TRBJ2-1; D perhaps matches TRBD2 (5 bases). The CDR3 runs to 14 residues. Trimming removed 2 bases from V and 12 bases from J, with 17 bases in between. Germline-derived CDR1 and CDR2 are SGHNT and YENEEA. CDR3 sequence reads: CASSLSHEGSRQFF. CDR3 in DNA: TGTGCCAGCAGCTTATCTCACGAAGGGAGTCGGCAGTTCTTC.

The chain couples TRBV19 to TRBJ1-3, with 8 positions matching TRBD1. CDR1 and CDR2 (germline): LNHDA, SQIVND (reference sequence). Trimming removed 4 bases from V and 7 bases from J; junction bases left unmatched: 12. CDR3 length equals 16 residues. CDR3 region: CASSTLPRGRSNTIYF. In DNA form, the CDR3 reads TGTGCCAGTAGTACCCTGCCCAGGGGGCGAAGCAACACCATATATTTT.

This clone was counted only a few times. The V call is TRBV19, the J call TRBJ1-5; 10 nucleotides agree with TRBD1. Germline CDR1 is LNHDA and CDR2 is SQIVND (reference sequence). CDR3 length equals 16 residues. Germline trimming cut 5 bases from V and 4 bases from J; bases unmatched to any gene: 8. CDR3 residues: CASSPRQGADNQPQHF. CDR3 DNA sequence: TGTGCCAGTAGTCCACGACAGGGGGCAGATAATCAGCCCCAGCATTTT.

V gene TRBV6-5 combines with J gene TRBJ2-3; D is possibly TRBD2 (6 bases). CDR1 is MNHEY, CDR2 SVGAGI, per germline. This CDR3 comprises 14 residues. V dropped 8 bases and J dropped 2 bases, with 14 bases sitting between them. The CDR3 DNA follows: TGTGCCAGCGCTTTACTAGCCGACACAGATACGCAGTATTTT. It specifies CASALLADTDTQYF.

The CDR3 region is CASSPTSSSGGYNEQFF. In DNA form, the CDR3 reads TGTGCCAGCAGCCCCACCTCCTCTAGCGGGGGTTACAATGAGCAGTTCTTC. This sequence joins TRBV11-2 and TRBJ2-1; 10 bases are a match to TRBD2. CDR3 length equals 17 residues. V lost 5 bases, J lost 4 bases, and 11 bases stayed unmatched. Germline assignment: CDR1 SGHAT and CDR2 FQNNGV.

V gene TRBV27 combines with J gene TRBJ2-7; D may be TRBD2 (5 bases). The CDR3 spans 15 residues. Trimming pared 4 bases from V and 1 base from J, leaving 14 bases between. CDR1 MNHEY and CDR2 SMNVEV come from the germline V gene (reference sequence). The CDR3 is CASSCERVLSYEQYF. In DNA form, the CDR3 reads TGTGCCAGCAGTTGTGAGAGGGTCCTATCCTACGAGCAGTACTTC.

J is TRBJ2-5 and V is TRBV10-3; a weak D match, TRBD2 (7 bases). The CDR3 spans 12 residues. The germline gives CDR1 ENHRY, CDR2 SYGVKD. Trimming took 9 bases from V and 2 from J, leaving 10 bases between them. CDR3 sequence reads: CAMGGGQETQYF. The DNA for the CDR3 is TGTGCCATGGGAGGGGGGCAAGAGACCCAGTACTTC.

This chain connects TRBV5-1 to TRBJ2-2, with 8 positions matching TRBD1. Losses at the gene ends were 4 bases for V and 3 bases for J; bases not matched to a gene: 11. The V gene's germline CDR1 is SGHRS and CDR2 YFSETQ. This CDR3 is 17 amino acids long. Here the CDR3 DNA reads TGCGCCAGCAGCCCACTGAGGACAGGGCCTGACACCGGGGAGCTGTTTTTT. Residues: CASSPLRTGPDTGELFF.

This clone showed up just once. The gene calls are TRBV6-5 and TRBJ2-5, with a possible D match to TRBD2 (7 bases). V lost 7 bases and J 3 bases, leaving 18 bases between the germline ends. CDR3 size: 15 residues. Per germline, CDR1 MNHEY and CDR2 SVGAGI. The CDR3 bases are TGTGCCAGCACGTTCGGGGGGCCAGAAAAAGAGACCCAGTACTTC. This codes for CASTFGGPEKETQYF.

The chain employs TRBV29-1 and TRBJ2-7, with a tentative D call TRBD1 (6 bases). The CDR3 runs 12 residues. Trimming stripped 6 bases from V and 5 bases from J, with 14 bases between. Germline CDR1 and CDR2: SQVTM and ANQGSEA. Here the CDR3 DNA reads TGCAGCGTGATAAGGGGGACCCACGAGCAGTACTTC. Protein sequence: CSVIRGTHEQYF.

CDR3 in amino acids: CASRGSETDYPYEQYF. The DNA for the CDR3 is TGTGCCAGTAGAGGGTCCGAGACAGATTATCCCTACGAGCAGTACTTC. The chain couples TRBV19 to TRBJ2-7, with TRBD1 as a possible D gene (5 bases). The CDR3 runs 16 residues. V lost 6 bases, J lost 2 bases, and 20 bases lay in between. Germline V gene sequence: CDR1 LNHDA, CDR2 SQIVND (reference sequence).

The chain combines TRBV5-1 with TRBJ2-1; 12 nucleotides line up with TRBD2. In germline, CDR1 is SGHRS, CDR2 YFSETQ. Trimming took 3 bases from V and 7 from J; bases not matched to a gene: 5. The CDR3 totals 15 residues. CDR3 DNA: TGCGCCAGCAGCTCAGGACTAGCGGGGCCTAATGAGCAGTTCTTC. Translating gives CASSSGLAGPNEQFF.

The chain links TRBV7-8 to TRBJ1-5; perhaps TRBD1 as D (6 bases). V was trimmed by 0 bases and J by 2 bases, leaving 11 bases between them. The CDR3 loop spans 16 amino acids. The V gene's germline CDR1 is SGHVS and CDR2 FQNEAQ. The DNA for the CDR3 is TGTGCCAGCAGCTTAGCGGGGGCGCAGGGCAATCAGCCCCAGCATTTT. Translation gives CASSLAGAQGNQPQHF.